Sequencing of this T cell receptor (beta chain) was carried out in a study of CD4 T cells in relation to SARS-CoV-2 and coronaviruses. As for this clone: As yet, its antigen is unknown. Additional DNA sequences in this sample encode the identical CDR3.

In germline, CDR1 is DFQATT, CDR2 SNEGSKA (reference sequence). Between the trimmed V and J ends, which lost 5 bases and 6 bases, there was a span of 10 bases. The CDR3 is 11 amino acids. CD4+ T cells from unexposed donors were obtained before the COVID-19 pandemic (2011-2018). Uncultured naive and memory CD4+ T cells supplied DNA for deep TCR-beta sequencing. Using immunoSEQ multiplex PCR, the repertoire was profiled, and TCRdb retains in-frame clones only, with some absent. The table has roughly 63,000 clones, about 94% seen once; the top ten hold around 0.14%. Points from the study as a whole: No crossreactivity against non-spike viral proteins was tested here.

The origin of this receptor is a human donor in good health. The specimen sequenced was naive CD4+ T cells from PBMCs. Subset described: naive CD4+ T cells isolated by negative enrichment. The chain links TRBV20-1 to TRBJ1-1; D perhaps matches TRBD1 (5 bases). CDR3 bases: TGCAGTGCTTCTCCGGGGCCTGAAGCTTTCTTT. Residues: CSASPGPEAFF.